The following is a T cell receptor beta chain sequence with its context. Its antigen is not identified. This record belongs to a study of cytomegalovirus exposure and HLA in healthy donors. Study findings and constraints: Diagnosis of cytomegalovirus status made by the classifier reportedly showed high specificity and sensitivity.

From germline, CDR1 is SGHRS and CDR2 YFSETQ. Trimming removed 9 bases from V and 6 bases from J, with 15 bases in between. The CDR3 length is 12 residues. TCRdb's table, derived via immunoSEQ multiplex PCR, lists solely in-frame clones and lacks some. The table shows about 160,000 clones, with about nine tenths occurring only once. The sequenced material came from PBMCs. The source is a woman aged 18-35 years in good health and CMV-seropositive. V usage is TRBV5-1 and J usage is TRBJ1-1, with a possible D match to TRBD1 (6 bases). The CDR3 here is CATGEPGAEAFF. CDR3 in DNA: TGCGCCACCGGGGAACCAGGGGCTGAAGCTTTCTTT.